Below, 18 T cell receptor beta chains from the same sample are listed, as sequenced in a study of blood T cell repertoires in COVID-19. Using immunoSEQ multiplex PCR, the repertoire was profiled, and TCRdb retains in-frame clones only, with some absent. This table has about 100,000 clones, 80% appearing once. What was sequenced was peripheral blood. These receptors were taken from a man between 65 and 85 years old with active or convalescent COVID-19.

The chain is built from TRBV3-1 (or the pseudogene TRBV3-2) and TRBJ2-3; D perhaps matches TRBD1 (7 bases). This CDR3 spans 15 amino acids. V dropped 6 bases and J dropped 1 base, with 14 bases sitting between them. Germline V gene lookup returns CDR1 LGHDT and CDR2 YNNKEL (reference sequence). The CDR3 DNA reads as TGTGCCAGCAGATTCAGGGGGGAGGGCACAGATACGCAGTATTTT. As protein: CASRFRGEGTDTQYF.

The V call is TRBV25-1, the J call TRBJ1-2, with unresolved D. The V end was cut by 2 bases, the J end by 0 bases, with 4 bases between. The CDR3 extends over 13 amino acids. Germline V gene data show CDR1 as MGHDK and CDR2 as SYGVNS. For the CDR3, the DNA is TGTGCCAGCAGTGAACCCTCTAACTATGGCTACACCTTC. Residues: CASSEPSNYGYTF.

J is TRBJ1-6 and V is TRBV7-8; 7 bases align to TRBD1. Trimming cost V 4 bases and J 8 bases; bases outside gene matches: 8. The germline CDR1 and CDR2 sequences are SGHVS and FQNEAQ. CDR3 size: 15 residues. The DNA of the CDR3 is TGTGCCAGCAGCTCCGCGACAGGGATGGATTCACCCCTCCACTTT. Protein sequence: CASSSATGMDSPLHF. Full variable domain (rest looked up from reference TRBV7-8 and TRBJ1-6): GAGVSQSPRYKVAKRGQDVALRCDPISGHVSLFWYQQALGQGPEFLTYFQNEAQLDKSGLPSDRFFAERPEGSVSTLKIQRTQQEDSAVYLCASSSATGMDSPLHFGNGTRLTVT.

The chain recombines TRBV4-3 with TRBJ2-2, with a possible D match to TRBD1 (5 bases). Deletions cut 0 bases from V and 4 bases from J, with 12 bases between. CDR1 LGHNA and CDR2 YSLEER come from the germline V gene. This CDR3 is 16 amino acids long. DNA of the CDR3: TGCGCCAGCAGCCAAGACCTTTCCAGGGCCACCGGGGAGCTGTTTTTT. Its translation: CASSQDLSRATGELFF.

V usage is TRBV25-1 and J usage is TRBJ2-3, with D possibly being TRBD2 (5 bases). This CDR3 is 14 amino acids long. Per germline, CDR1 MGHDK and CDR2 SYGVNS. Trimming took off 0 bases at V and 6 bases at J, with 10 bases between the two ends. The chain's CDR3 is CASSEYGSVDTQYF. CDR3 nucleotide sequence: TGTGCCAGCAGTGAATACGGTAGCGTGGATACGCAGTATTTT. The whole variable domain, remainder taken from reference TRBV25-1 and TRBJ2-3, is EADIYQTPRYLVIGTGKKITLECSQTMGHDKMYWYQQDPGMELHLIHYSYGVNSTEKGDLSSESTVSRIRTEHFPLTLESARPSHTSQYLCASSEYGSVDTQYFGPGTRLTVL.

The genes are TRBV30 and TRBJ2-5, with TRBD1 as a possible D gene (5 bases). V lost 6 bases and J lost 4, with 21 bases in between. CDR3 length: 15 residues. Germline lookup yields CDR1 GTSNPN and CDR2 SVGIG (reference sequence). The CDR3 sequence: CACNTGLGRGETQYF. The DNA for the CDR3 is TGTGCCTGCAATACCGGGCTGGGAAGGGGAGAGACCCAGTACTTC.

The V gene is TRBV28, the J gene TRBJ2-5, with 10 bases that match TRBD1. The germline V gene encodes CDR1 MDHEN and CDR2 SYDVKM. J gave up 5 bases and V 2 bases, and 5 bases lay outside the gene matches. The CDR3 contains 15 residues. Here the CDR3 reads CASSLDDRGRETQYF. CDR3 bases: TGTGCCAGCAGTTTAGACGACAGGGGGCGCGAGACCCAGTACTTC.

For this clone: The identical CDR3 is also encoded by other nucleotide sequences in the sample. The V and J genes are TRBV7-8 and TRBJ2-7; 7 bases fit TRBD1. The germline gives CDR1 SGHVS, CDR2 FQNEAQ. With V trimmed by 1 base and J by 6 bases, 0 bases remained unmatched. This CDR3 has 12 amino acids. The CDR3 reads CASSLDRGEQYF. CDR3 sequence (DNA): TGTGCCAGCAGCTTAGACAGGGGCGAGCAGTACTTC.

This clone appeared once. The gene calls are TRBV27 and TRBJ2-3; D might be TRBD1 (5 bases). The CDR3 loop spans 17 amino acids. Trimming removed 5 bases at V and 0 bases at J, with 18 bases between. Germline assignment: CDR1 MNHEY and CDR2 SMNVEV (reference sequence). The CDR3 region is CASSTLGHLRSTDTQYF. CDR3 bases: TGTGCCAGCAGTACCCTCGGACATCTCAGGAGCACAGATACGCAGTATTTT.

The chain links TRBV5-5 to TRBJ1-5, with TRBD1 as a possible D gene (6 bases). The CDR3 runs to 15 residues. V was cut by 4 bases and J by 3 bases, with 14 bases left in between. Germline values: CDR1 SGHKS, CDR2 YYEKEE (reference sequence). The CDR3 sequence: CASSPRDILNQPQHF. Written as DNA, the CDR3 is TGTGCCAGCAGCCCCCGGGACATTCTCAATCAGCCCCAGCATTTT. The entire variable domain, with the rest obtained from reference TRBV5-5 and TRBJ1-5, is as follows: DAGVTQSPTHLIKTRGQQVTLRCSPISGHKSVSWYQQVLGQGPQFIFQYYEKEERGRGNFPDRFSARQFPNYSSELNVNALLLGDSALYLCASSPRDILNQPQHFGDGTRLSIL.

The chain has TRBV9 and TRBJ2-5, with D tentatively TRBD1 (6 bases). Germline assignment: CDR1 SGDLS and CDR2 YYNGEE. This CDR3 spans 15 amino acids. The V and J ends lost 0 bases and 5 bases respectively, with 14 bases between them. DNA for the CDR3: TGTGCCAGCAGCGTAGGTCACAGGGCCGGGGAGACCCAGTACTTC. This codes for CASSVGHRAGETQYF.

DNA of the CDR3: TGTGCCAGCAGTTACTTGGGGCCAGTTTATAATTCACCCCTCCACTTT. As protein: CASSYLGPVYNSPLHF. The chain combines TRBV6-5 with TRBJ1-6; a weak D match, TRBD1 (5 bases). The CDR3 consists of 16 residues. In germline, CDR1 is MNHEY, CDR2 SVGAGI. Trimming shortened V by 1 base and J by 4 bases, and 11 bases separated the two germline ends.

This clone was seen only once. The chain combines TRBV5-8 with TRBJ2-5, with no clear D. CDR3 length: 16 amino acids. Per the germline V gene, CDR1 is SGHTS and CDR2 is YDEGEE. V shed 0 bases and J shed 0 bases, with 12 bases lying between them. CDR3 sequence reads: CASSLGASKHQETQYF. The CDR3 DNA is TGTGCCAGCAGCTTGGGGGCATCTAAACACCAAGAGACCCAGTACTTC.

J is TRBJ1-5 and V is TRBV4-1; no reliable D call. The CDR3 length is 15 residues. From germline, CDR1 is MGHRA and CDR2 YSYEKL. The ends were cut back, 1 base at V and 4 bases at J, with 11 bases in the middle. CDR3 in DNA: TGCGCCAGCAGCCAAGGCGGCACCAATAATCAGCCCCAGCATTTT. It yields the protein CASSQGGTNNQPQHF.

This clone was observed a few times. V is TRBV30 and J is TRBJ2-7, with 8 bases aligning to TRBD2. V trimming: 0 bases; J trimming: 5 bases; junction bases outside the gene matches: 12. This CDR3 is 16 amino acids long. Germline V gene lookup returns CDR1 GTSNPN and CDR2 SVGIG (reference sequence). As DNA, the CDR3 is TGTGCCTGGAGTGTATGGCTAGCGGGTTTCCAAGACGAGCAGTACTTC. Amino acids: CAWSVWLAGFQDEQYF.

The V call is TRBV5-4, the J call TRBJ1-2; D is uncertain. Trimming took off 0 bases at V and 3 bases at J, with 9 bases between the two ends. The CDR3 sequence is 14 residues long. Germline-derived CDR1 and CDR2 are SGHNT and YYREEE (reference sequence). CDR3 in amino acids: CASSLAAVDYGYTF. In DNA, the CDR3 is TGTGCCAGCAGCTTGGCCGCGGTGGACTATGGCTACACCTTC.

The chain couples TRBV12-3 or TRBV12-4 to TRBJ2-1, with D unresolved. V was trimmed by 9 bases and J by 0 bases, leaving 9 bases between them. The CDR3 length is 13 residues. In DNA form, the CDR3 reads TGTGCCAGTCAAAGGAGCTCCTACAATGAGCAGTTCTTC. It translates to CASQRSSYNEQFF.

The CDR3 protein is CASRTPGGGTEAFF. CDR3 in DNA: TGTGCCAGCAGGACTCCAGGGGGTGGGACTGAAGCTTTCTTT. This chain joins TRBV6-6 and TRBJ1-1; 7 nucleotides agree with TRBD1. Germline-derived CDR1 and CDR2 are MNHNY and SVGAGI (reference sequence). Germline trimming cut 6 bases from V and 5 bases from J; bases unmatched to any gene: 9. The CDR3 runs to 14 residues.